What follows are 24 T cell receptor beta chains derived from one specimen sequenced in a study of T cells in women clearing cervical HPV infection. TCRdb's table, derived via immunoSEQ multiplex PCR, lists solely in-frame clones and lacks some. The clone table shows roughly 30,000 clones, with the ten largest holding roughly 8.4%. Input material: blood buffy coat. The receptors derive from a woman between 18 and 69 years old with a cervical HPV16 infection that either progressed to CIN3+ or cleared (not recorded which).

In regard to this clone: The read ends 3 residues early relative to the CDR3; the germline J gene fills the gap. The chain employs TRBV20-1 and TRBJ2-7; D perhaps matches TRBD1 (6 bases). Per the germline V gene, CDR1 is DFQATT and CDR2 is SNEGSKA (reference sequence). Trimming shortened V by 6 bases and J by 6 bases, and 18 bases separated the two germline ends. This CDR3 region has 13 residues. CDR3 bases read: TGCAGTGCGGGGGCAGGGGACGCACCCGAG. Amino acids: CSAGAGDAPE. The whole CDR3 sequence is CSAGAGDAPEQYF.

As regards this clone: The read gets to within 3 residues of the CDR3 end, and the germline J gene fills in the rest. This chain uses TRBV30 with TRBJ2-3, with D perhaps matching TRBD1 (6 bases). CDR1 is GTSNPN, CDR2 SVGIG, per germline (reference sequence). This CDR3 is 15 amino acids long. CDR3 DNA (partial): TGTGCCTGGAGTGTACCCGACAGGATCCAAGAGACG. Translation: CAWSVPDRIQET. The complete CDR3 sequence is CAWSVPDRIQETQYF. Full variable domain (missing parts from reference TRBV30 and TRBJ2-3): SQTIHQWPATLVQPVGSPLSLECTVEGTSNPNLYWYRQAAGRGLQLLFYSVGIGQISSEVPQNLSASRPQDRQFILSSKKLLLSDSGFYLCAWSVPDRIQETQYFGPGTRLTVL.

Note on this clone: The read ends 3 residues before the CDR3 terminus; that terminus is restored from the germline J gene. V and J are TRBV18 and TRBJ2-4, with D possibly TRBD2 on 6 matching bases. Germline CDR1 KGHSH, CDR2 LQKENI. The CDR3 covers 14 residues. The CDR3 DNA, read in part, is TGTGCCAGCTCACCAAAGGAGGGCTCCTATGGT. Translated, it gives CASSPKEGSYG. The full CDR3 protein reads CASSPKEGSYGQYF.

The CDR3 is CASSQDRATNEKLFF. The CDR3 DNA, read in part, is TGTGCCAGCTCACAAGACAGGGCTACTAATGAAAAA. V is TRBV18 and J is TRBJ1-4; TRBD1 matches at 7 bases. The read terminates 3 residues ahead of where the CDR3 ends, so the germline J gene completes it. V lost 4 bases and J lost 2; bases outside the gene matches: 4. The germline gives CDR1 KGHSH, CDR2 LQKENI. This CDR3 is 15 amino acids long.

Of note for this clone: Read coverage stops 3 residues before the CDR3 terminus; the germline J gene supplies the remainder. The gene calls are TRBV7-9 and TRBJ2-1; D unclear. The germline V gene encodes CDR1 SEHNR and CDR2 FQNEAQ (reference sequence). V lost 4 bases, J lost 2 bases, and 12 bases lay in between. This CDR3 comprises 15 residues. The covered CDR3 bases are TGTGCCAGCAGCTCCTCCCGCGTGCCCTACAATGAG. It yields the protein CASSSSRVPYNE. The CDR3 in its entirety is CASSSSRVPYNEQFF.

With respect to this clone: The read terminates 3 residues before the CDR3 end, so the remaining end is supplied by the germline J gene. The rearrangement links TRBV5-1 to TRBJ2-3; 8 nucleotides match TRBD2. With V trimmed by 4 bases and J by 6 bases, 13 bases remained unmatched. The germline gives CDR1 SGHRS, CDR2 YFSETQ. This CDR3 region has 16 residues. The CDR3 region is CASSLPLAVGGDTQYF. The covered CDR3 bases are TGCGCCAGCAGCCTACCACTAGCGGTGGGTGGTGATACG. Full variable domain (outside the CDR3, taken from reference TRBV5-1 and TRBJ2-3): KAGVTQTPRYLIKTRGQQVTLSCSPISGHRSVSWYQQTPGQGLQFLFEYFSETQRNKGNFPGRFSGRQFSNSRSEMNVSTLELGDSALYLCASSLPLAVGGDTQYFGPGTRLTVL.

Regarding this clone: The read ends 3 residues before the CDR3 terminus; that terminus is restored from the germline J gene. This chain connects TRBV7-6 to TRBJ2-3, with 9 bases fitting TRBD1. J gave up 1 base and V 5 bases, and 7 bases lay outside the gene matches. Germline V gene sequence: CDR1 SGHVS, CDR2 FNYEAQ. The CDR3 is 16 amino acids. Partial CDR3 DNA: TGTGCCAGCAGCCCTGGGACAGGGAGCCGCACAGATACG. It translates to CASSPGTGSRTDT. The entire CDR3 sequence reads CASSPGTGSRTDTQYF. The full variable domain, rest sourced from reference TRBV7-6 and TRBJ2-3, is GAGVSQSPRYKVTKRGQDVALRCDPISGHVSLYWYRQALGQGPEFLTYFNYEAQQDKSGLPNDRFSAERPEGSISTLTIQRTEQRDSAMYRCASSPGTGSRTDTQYFGPGTRLTVL.

On this clone: Read data end 3 residues before the CDR3 end; the end is taken from the germline J gene. V and J are TRBV20-1 and TRBJ2-7; TRBD2 is a possible D gene (5 bases). V lost 3 bases, J lost 2 bases, and 14 bases lay in between. The CDR3 extends over 14 amino acids. In germline, CDR1 is DFQATT, CDR2 SNEGSKA (reference sequence). Incomplete CDR3 DNA: TGCAGTGCTAGTCCCGACTATCAGACCTACGAG. Its translation: CSASPDYQTYE. The entire CDR3 protein is CSASPDYQTYEQYF.

On this clone itself: The read comes to an end 3 residues before the CDR3 does, leaving the germline J gene to fill in the end. The chain links TRBV27 to TRBJ1-2; D is undetermined. The CDR3 contains 13 residues. Germline loops: CDR1 MNHEY, CDR2 SMNVEV (reference sequence). The DNA read from the CDR3 is TGTGCCAGCAGTTTTACAGATTACCGAGGC. Amino acid sequence: CASSFTDYRG. The whole CDR3 reads CASSFTDYRGYTF.

CDR3 DNA (partial): TGTGCCAGCAGCCAAGTGACAGTCACAGATACG. Protein: CASSQVTVTDT. The complete CDR3 reads CASSQVTVTDTQYF. V and J are TRBV6-2 or TRBV6-3 and TRBJ2-3; the D gene is possibly TRBD1 (5 bases). The read ends 3 residues before the CDR3 terminus; that terminus is restored from the germline J gene. This CDR3 is built from 14 residues. The V gene's germline CDR1 is MNHEY and CDR2 SVGEGT. Trimming stripped 6 bases from V and 2 bases from J, with 12 bases between.

This CDR3 is CASSFTNTGELFF. CDR3 bases read: TGTGCCAGCAGCTTTACGAACACCGGGGAG. The V gene is TRBV7-6, the J gene TRBJ2-2; D uncertain. From the germline J gene comes the end of the CDR3, since the read stops 3 residues before it. V lost 3 bases to trimming and J lost 0 bases, with 2 bases between them. This CDR3 contains 13 residues. CDR1 is SGHVS and CDR2 is FNYEAQ in the germline V gene.

As regards this clone: The missing CDR3 end, 3 residues past where the read stops, is filled in from the germline J gene. V usage is TRBV20-1 and J usage is TRBJ1-6, with D perhaps matching TRBD1 (6 bases). Germline V CDR1 and CDR2: DFQATT, SNEGSKA (reference sequence). This CDR3 is 16 amino acids long. V lost 1 base, J lost 8 bases, and 18 bases lay in between. The CDR3 loop reads CSARAWQTGWDSPLHF. Incomplete CDR3 DNA: TGCAGTGCTAGAGCCTGGCAGACAGGATGGGATTCACCC.

About this clone itself: The CDR3 goes on 3 residues after the read ends, and that part is filled in from the germline J gene. The chain uses TRBV24-1 and TRBJ2-7; D could derive from TRBD1 or TRBD2 (7 bases each). V gave up 3 bases and J gave up 5 bases, with 22 bases separating them. CDR1 and CDR2 from the germline V gene are KGHDR and SFDVKD. The CDR3 spans 17 residues. The CDR3 loop reads CATSDPPQGGGPHEQYF. The sequenced part of the CDR3 DNA is TGTGCCACCAGTGATCCCCCGCAGGGGGGAGGGCCTCACGAG.

Turning to this clone: The sequenced fragment ends 3 residues before the CDR3 boundary, so the rest is inferred from the germline J gene. This chain links TRBV20-1 with TRBJ2-7; D ambiguous. The CDR3 is 14 amino acids. Germline V lookup: CDR1 DFQATT, CDR2 SNEGSKA (reference sequence). With 5 bases removed from V and 0 bases from J, the gap between germline ends came to 14 bases. Partial CDR3 DNA: TGCAGTGCTCCCCCTCCTGGCAGCTCCTACGAG. Translating gives CSAPPPGSSYE. In full, the CDR3 is CSAPPPGSSYEQYF.

Of note for this clone: A read error may account for a junction end that differs from germline. The missing CDR3 end, 3 residues past where the read stops, is filled in from the germline J gene. The V call is TRBV4-2, the J call TRBJ2-3; D is perhaps TRBD2 (5 bases). Germline lookup yields CDR1 LGHNA and CDR2 YNFKEQ. The CDR3 totals 16 residues. The CDR3 here is CASSQGPRGSTDTQYF. CDR3 DNA (partial): TGCGCCAGCAGCCAAGGTCCCCGGGGTAGCACAGATACG.

As regards this clone: Sequencing ends 3 residues short of the CDR3 end; the germline J gene provides the rest. The rearrangement joins TRBV2 to TRBJ1-2; D ambiguous. The germline V gene has CDR1 SNHLY and CDR2 FYNNEI. CDR3 size: 11 residues. The CDR3 bases that were read are TGTGCCAGCAGTGTACTAGATACC. Translating gives CASSVLDT. The CDR3 reads in full as CASSVLDTYTF.

In regard to this clone: The DNA ends 3 residues before the CDR3 does, and the rest of the CDR3 is filled in from the germline J gene. The chain employs TRBV12-3 or TRBV12-4 and TRBJ2-3; D unresolved. Trimming shortened V by 6 bases and J by 2 bases, and 9 bases separated the two germline ends. This CDR3 has 13 residues. This CDR3 reads CASRSPYTDTQYF. The CDR3 bases that were read are TGTGCCAGCAGGTCCCCCTACACAGATACG.

To note about this clone: The CDR3 extends 3 residues past the end of the read, so its final part is completed from the germline J gene. The chain carries TRBV20-1 and TRBJ2-1; the match to TRBD2 covers 8 bases. CDR1 and CDR2 from the germline V gene are DFQATT and SNEGSKA (reference sequence). The V segment lost 6 bases and the J segment 7 bases; nucleotides outside the gene matches: 8. The CDR3 is 13 residues long. CDR3 bases read: TGCAGTGCCCAGGGACTAGTAAATAATGAG. This gives the protein CSAQGLVNNE. From start to end, the CDR3 is CSAQGLVNNEQFF.

As to this clone: The observed sequence ends 3 residues before the CDR3 terminus, with the missing tail filled in from the germline J gene. The V gene is TRBV19, the J gene TRBJ2-1; a possible D gene is TRBD2 (6 bases). V lost 9 bases and J 0 bases, leaving 12 bases between the germline ends. In germline, CDR1 is LNHDA, CDR2 SQIVND (reference sequence). The CDR3 is 14 residues long. CDR3 bases read: TGTGCCAGCGGCGGACTAAACTCCTACAATGAG. Its translation: CASGGLNSYNE. The full CDR3 protein reads CASGGLNSYNEQFF.

As for this clone: Read sequence stops 3 residues before the CDR3 end, and the germline J gene provides the missing end. The chain links TRBV7-9 to TRBJ1-1; perhaps TRBD1 as D (6 bases). The CDR3 runs 13 residues. CDR1 and CDR2 from the germline V gene are SEHNR and FQNEAQ (reference sequence). The CDR3 reads CASSLVDSREAFF. The sequenced part of the CDR3 DNA is TGTGCCAGCAGCTTAGTGGACAGCCGAGAA.

A word on this clone: At one end, the junction sequence differs from germline, possibly due to a read error. Read data end 3 residues before the CDR3 end; the end is taken from the germline J gene. Other DNA sequences in this sample translate to the same CDR3. This rearrangement joins TRBV2 to TRBJ1-3; D not certain. Germline V gives CDR1 SNHLY, CDR2 FYNNEI. This CDR3 region has 13 residues. Here the CDR3 reads CALDTLSGNTIYF. The part of the CDR3 DNA that was read is TGTGCCCTTGACACCTTATCTGGAAACACT.

Comment on this clone: Read data end 3 residues before the CDR3 end; the end is taken from the germline J gene. The J gene is TRBJ2-2, the V gene TRBV20-1; 8 bases agree with TRBD1. The CDR3 runs to 16 residues. With 5 bases clipped from V and 4 bases from J, the junction kept 12 bases outside the gene matches. Germline V gene lookup returns CDR1 DFQATT and CDR2 SNEGSKA (reference sequence). Partial CDR3 DNA: TGCAGTGCTCCAATCAGGGGGCAAAAAGGCACCGGGGAG. Translation gives CSAPIRGQKGTGE. The full CDR3 protein reads CSAPIRGQKGTGELFF.

As regards this clone: At one boundary the junction diverges from the germline segment, which might be a read error. The sequence runs out 3 residues before the end of the CDR3; the remainder is reconstructed from the germline J gene. The chain uses TRBV18 and TRBJ2-2; 7 bases map to TRBD1. Germline CDR1 is KGHSH and CDR2 is LQKENI. The CDR3 runs 16 residues. Partial CDR3 DNA: TGTGCCAGCTCATCACCGTCGGGACAGACGAATGAAAAG. It translates to CASSSPSGQTNEK. The whole CDR3 sequence is CASSSPSGQTNEKLFF.

About this clone itself: The CDR3 end is not reached by the read, which stops 3 residues before it; the germline J gene fills it in. V usage is TRBV5-1 and J usage is TRBJ2-2; 14 positions match TRBD2. Germline V CDR1 and CDR2: SGHRS, YFSETQ. The ends lost 4 bases at V and 6 bases at J; junction bases unmatched: 5. This CDR3 region has 16 residues. The CDR3 sequence is CASSGTSGSWAGELFF. The covered CDR3 bases are TGCGCCAGCAGCGGGACTAGCGGGAGTTGGGCCGGGGAG.